This T cell receptor beta chain was captured in a study of regulatory T cells in long-lasting Graves disease. CDR3 length equals 13 residues. Looked up from germline, CDR1 is SEHNR and CDR2 is FQNEAQ (reference sequence). Unmatched junction bases numbered 5, after V lost 5 bases and J lost 8 bases. Arm-PCR of CDR3 regions and iRepertoire HTBI primers were used to build TCR beta libraries. TCRdb recomputed calls from the multiplex PCR reads with MiXCR, one row per CDR3 protein. The data contain a few hundred thousand distinct CDR3 sequences, approximately 12% of them singletons. Time point described: newly diagnosed GD, antithyroid drugs for less than 3 months. The TCR library was prepared using RNA isolated from PBMCs. The same data also went into a second study, on T cells in Graves' hyperthyroidism and ophthalmopathy.

The specimen was peripheral blood mononuclear cells (PBMCs), collected at new diagnosis, from a patient treated with antithyroid drugs. The rearrangement links TRBV7-9 to TRBJ2-1; 8 bases match TRBD1. The TCR originated in a young woman with Graves disease. CDR3 nucleotide sequence: TGTGCCAGCAGCCTGGACAGGGCGTATGAGCAGTTCTTC. Its translation is CASSLDRAYEQFF.